This T cell receptor (beta chain) was captured by sequencing in a study of blood T cell repertoires in COVID-19. Study information: The United States, Italy and Spain were the sources of the acute and convalescent COVID-19 samples.

Authors' analysis steps: Quantification of nucleated cells was approximated via reference gene primer amplification. Assay: immunoSEQ multiplex PCR; the TCRdb copy retains only in-frame clones and omits some. The V and J calls and clone size come from that table; D and trimming were worked out from the DNA. The sample carries 7,500 to 9,500 clones, 86% recorded once. The CDR3 extends over 13 amino acids. Trimming removed 7 bases from V and 5 bases from J, with 15 bases in between. The sequence derives from a man between 60 and 75 years old with acute or convalescent COVID-19. Sequencing was carried out using peripheral blood. The chain has TRBV12-3 or TRBV12-4 and TRBJ2-7, with D uncertain. CDR3 protein: CASTHPLRNEQYF. In DNA, the CDR3 is TGTGCCAGCACCCATCCACTCAGGAACGAGCAGTACTTC.